Below are 3 T cell receptor beta chains sequenced from a single sample in a study of post-analysis software for immune sequencing data. Prepared libraries of TCR beta cDNA carried unique molecular identifiers. TCRdb used MiXCR to reprocess the PCR reads, holding one entry per CDR3 protein. This sample has hundreds of thousands of distinct CDR3 sequences, with roughly 29% found just once. General study findings and limits: TRBV segments more frequent in patients than in controls numbered five and included TRBV5-6, TRBV5-1 and TRBV20-1.

These receptors are not linked to any known antigen. Material: blood. These receptors were taken from a girl between 10 and 17 years old with multiple sclerosis.

The chain carries TRBV7-2 and TRBJ1-4, with D maybe TRBD1 (5 bases). Germline lookup yields CDR1 SGHTA and CDR2 FQGNSA. V was pared by 2 bases and J by 10 bases, with 11 bases between. This CDR3 is 13 amino acids long. For the CDR3, the DNA is TGTGCCAGCAGCTTACGGGGGAGCGCAAAACTGTTTTTT. Its translation is CASSLRGSAKLFF.

The rearrangement links TRBV20-1 to TRBJ2-2; 11 nucleotides match TRBD2. Trimming at V came to 5 bases and at J to 2 bases, leaving 10 bases not matched to a gene. The germline CDR1 and CDR2 sequences are DFQATT and SNEGSKA (reference sequence). This CDR3 is 17 amino acids long. The CDR3 region has the DNA TGCAGTGCTGACGGAGGGACTAGCGGAGAAAACACCGGGGAGCTGTTTTTT. Amino acid sequence: CSADGGTSGENTGELFF.

The chain is built from TRBV27 and TRBJ1-2; D gene unclear. CDR1 and CDR2 (germline): MNHEY, SMNVEV (reference sequence). The CDR3 runs 14 residues. Deletions cut 5 bases from V and 0 bases from J, with 10 bases between. Here the CDR3 reads CASSSPGTNYGYTF. The CDR3 DNA reads TGTGCCAGCAGTAGCCCCGGGACTAACTATGGCTACACCTTC.